The rows below give T cell receptor beta chains drawn from one sample of a study of control samples from healthy donors and cancer patients. Some clones are missing from TCRdb's copy, which holds only in-frame ones; the method was immunoSEQ multiplex PCR. The sample has about 130,000 clones, roughly 94% seen once. The sample taken for sequencing was PBMCs. The receptor set was obtained from a man aged 60-69 years with colorectal cancer. Both conserved end residues are part of each CDR3. The D gene is left open where the match is weak. The size of a clone is reported for some rows only, either as once, few or many, or as a class for expanded clones.

size: .; V: TRBV25-1; D: .; J: TRBJ2-3; DNA: TGTGCCAGCAGCCTTCGGGCAGCGACGAGCACAGATACGCAGTATTTT; CDR3: CASSLRAATSTDTQYF
size: .; V: TRBV6-2/TRBV6-3; D: .; J: TRBJ2-3; DNA: TGTGCCAGCAGTTACCGACCCCTCGCCACAGATACGCAGTATTTT; CDR3: CASSYRPLATDTQYF
size: .; V: TRBV19; D: .; J: TRBJ1-5; DNA: TGTGCCAGTAGTGGACGGCTCTATAGCAATCAGCCCCAGCATTTT; CDR3: CASSGRLYSNQPQHF
size: .; V: TRBV6-2/TRBV6-3; D: TRBD2; J: TRBJ2-1; DNA: TGTGCCAGCAGTTACCGGGCGGGGGGGGACAATGAGCAGTTCTTC; CDR3: CASSYRAGGDNEQFF
size: .; V: TRBV6-5; D: TRBD1; J: TRBJ2-7; DNA: TGTGCCAGCGGGACAGGGAATACCTACGAGCAGTACTTC; CDR3: CASGTGNTYEQYF
size: .; V: TRBV6-2/TRBV6-3; D: .; J: TRBJ1-4; DNA: TGTGCCAGCAGTCCAGGGTGGGCTAATGAAAAACTGTTTTTT; CDR3: CASSPGWANEKLFF
size: .; V: TRBV7-6; D: .; J: TRBJ1-1; DNA: TGTGCCAGCAGCTCGCTCGAGGGGGCTGAAGCTTTCTTT; CDR3: CASSSLEGAEAFF
size: .; V: TRBV7-6; D: .; J: TRBJ2-7; DNA: TGTGCCAGCAGCTTAGAGGGAGCGAAGGACGAGCAGTACTTC; CDR3: CASSLEGAKDEQYF
size: .; V: TRBV6-5; D: TRBD1; J: TRBJ1-2; DNA: TGTGCCAGCAGTTACTCGATCCAGGGGGCGGCCTATGGCTACACCTTC; CDR3: CASSYSIQGAAYGYTF
size: .; V: TRBV10-2; D: .; J: TRBJ2-1; DNA: TGCGCCAGCAGTACCGGGGGCTCCTACAATGAGCAGTTCTTC; CDR3: CASSTGGSYNEQFF
size: .; V: TRBV7-9; D: .; J: TRBJ1-3; DNA: TGTGCCAGCAGCTTAGGGCAGGGAAACACCATATATTTT; CDR3: CASSLGQGNTIYF
size: .; V: TRBV19; D: .; J: TRBJ2-7; DNA: TGTGCCAGTAGTATGACCGGGGGGCCGTCCTACGAGCAGTACTTC; CDR3: CASSMTGGPSYEQYF
size: .; V: TRBV3-1/TRBV3-2; D: .; J: TRBJ1-6; DNA: TGTGCCAGCAGCCAAGATAGCGGGATTTGGAATTCACCCCTCCACTTT; CDR3: CASSQDSGIWNSPLHF
size: .; V: TRBV19; D: .; J: TRBJ2-7; DNA: TGTGCCAGTAGTAGGGCAGGGCAAGAGCAGTACTTC; CDR3: CASSRAGQEQYF
size: once; V: TRBV7-2; D: .; J: TRBJ2-2; DNA: TGTGCCAGCAGCTCCCCTTTGGGGGTGAGGGCAGGGGAGCTGTTTTTT; CDR3: CASSSPLGVRAGELFF
size: .; V: TRBV3-1/TRBV3-2; D: TRBD1; J: TRBJ1-2; DNA: TGTGCCAGCAGCCAAGAAGCAGGGGGCGGCTACACCTTC; CDR3: CASSQEAGGGYTF
size: few; V: TRBV11-2; D: .; J: TRBJ1-4; DNA: TGTGCCAGCAGCTTGGAGACTGTGAGGAAAAAACTGTTTTTT; CDR3: CASSLETVRKKLFF
size: .; V: TRBV6-6; D: TRBD1; J: TRBJ1-1; DNA: TGTGCCAGCAGTTACTGGACAGGGGGCACTGAAGCTTTCTTT; CDR3: CASSYWTGGTEAFF
size: .; V: TRBV28; D: .; J: TRBJ1-1; DNA: TGTGCCAGCAGTCCCTCGGGACGGCGGGCTTTCTTT; CDR3: CASSPSGRRAFF
size: once; V: TRBV28; D: .; J: TRBJ1-2; DNA: TGTGCCAGCATGGCCAACTATGGCTACACCTTC; CDR3: CASMANYGYTF
size: .; V: TRBV5-6; D: .; J: TRBJ2-3; DNA: TGTGCCAGCAGCTTGGGGAGACGGATCACAGATACGCAGTATTTT; CDR3: CASSLGRRITDTQYF
size: .; V: TRBV5-1; D: .; J: TRBJ2-1; DNA: TGCGCCAGCAGCTTGGTTAGTGGATGGACCTACAATGAGCAGTTCTTC; CDR3: CASSLVSGWTYNEQFF
size: once; V: TRBV10-3; D: TRBD1; J: TRBJ2-2; DNA: TGTGCCATCAGTTGGGACAGGAACACCGGGGAGCTGTTTTTT; CDR3: CAISWDRNTGELFF
size: .; V: TRBV5-1; D: TRBD2; J: TRBJ2-3; DNA: TGCGCCAGCAGCTCATCTAGCGGGGGGGCCGTAGATACGCAGTATTTT; CDR3: CASSSSSGGAVDTQYF
size: .; V: TRBV28; D: TRBD2; J: TRBJ2-3; DNA: TGTGCCAGCAGCCTAGCGGGGGATACGCAGTATTTT; CDR3: CASSLAGDTQYF
size: .; V: TRBV7-9; D: TRBD2; J: TRBJ2-7; DNA: TGTGCCAGCAGCCCACCGGGGGGGAGGAACGAGCAGTACTTC; CDR3: CASSPPGGRNEQYF
size: .; V: TRBV28; D: TRBD2; J: TRBJ2-1; DNA: TGTGCCAGCAGTTCAACTAGCGGGGGAAGGTATGAGCAGTTCTTC; CDR3: CASSSTSGGRYEQFF
size: .; V: TRBV23-1; D: .; J: TRBJ2-7; DNA: TGCGCCAGCAGTCACCCCGGACGGTACGAGCAGTACTTC; CDR3: CASSHPGRYEQYF
size: .; V: TRBV10-3; D: TRBD1; J: TRBJ2-7; DNA: TGTGCCACCCAGGACAGGGCCCTAGGCTACGAGCAGTACTTC; CDR3: CATQDRALGYEQYF
size: .; V: TRBV6-5; D: .; J: TRBJ1-2; DNA: TGTGCCAGCAGTTACGGACAGCCCTATGGCTACACCTTC; CDR3: CASSYGQPYGYTF
size: .; V: TRBV19; D: .; J: TRBJ1-1; DNA: TGTGCCAGTAGGACCGTAGGAGGTGGCGGCACTGAAGCTTTCTTT; CDR3: CASRTVGGGGTEAFF
size: .; V: TRBV12-3/TRBV12-4; D: .; J: TRBJ1-2; DNA: TGTGCCAGCAGTCCCGGACGGAGCTATGGCTACACCTTC; CDR3: CASSPGRSYGYTF
size: few; V: TRBV6-1; D: .; J: TRBJ1-6; DNA: TGTGCCAGCAGTGAAGGATCAGGCTTCAATAATTCACCCCTCCACTTT; CDR3: CASSEGSGFNNSPLHF
size: .; V: TRBV12-3/TRBV12-4; D: .; J: TRBJ2-7; DNA: TGTGCCAGTGGGGGGGACAGCTCCTACGAGCAGTACTTC; CDR3: CASGGDSSYEQYF